The 21 T cell receptor beta chains listed next were all sequenced from one sample in a study of OX40 agonist ivuxolimab in advanced cancers. Profiled with immunoSEQ multiplex PCR; TCRdb holds only in-frame clones, not every one. The table includes about 77,000 clones, approximately 94% detected once. The sample here was CD4+ or CD8+ T cells sorted from blood, taken in a trial of the OX40 agonist ivuxolimab. The source of these receptors is an adult with an advanced solid tumor such as melanoma, head and neck, liver or kidney cancer.

The gene calls are TRBV9 and TRBJ2-1; 7 bases fit TRBD2. Germline V lookup: CDR1 SGDLS, CDR2 YYNGEE. J gave up 4 bases and V 1 base, and 11 bases lay outside the gene matches. The CDR3 has 17 amino acids. CDR3 DNA: TGTGCCAGCAGCGTAACCTTCGGCGGGAGAGGATACAATGAGCAGTTCTTC. Protein sequence: CASSVTFGGRGYNEQFF.

This chain links TRBV10-3 with TRBJ1-6; a weak D match, TRBD1 (5 bases). The CDR3 covers 14 residues. V was cut by 3 bases and J by 8 bases, with 11 bases left in between. Germline V CDR1 and CDR2: ENHRY, SYGVKD. The CDR3 nucleotides are TGTGCCATCAGTGACAGCCGAGGGGATTCACCCCTCCACTTT. Its translation: CAISDSRGDSPLHF.

This chain joins TRBV7-8 and TRBJ2-1; D might be TRBD2 (6 bases). The CDR3 length is 14 residues. Trimming removed 0 bases at V and 10 bases at J, with 13 bases between. Germline CDR1 and CDR2: SGHVS and FQNEAQ. CDR3 in amino acids: CASSLASGVGEQFF. The CDR3, as DNA: TGTGCCAGCAGCTTAGCGTCGGGAGTGGGCGAGCAGTTCTTC.

Concerning this clone: One end of the junction does not line up with germline, which may come from a read error. V is TRBV7-7 and J is TRBJ2-3; D not resolved. The CDR3 has 18 residues. CDR1 and CDR2 (germline): SSHAT, FNYEAQ (reference sequence). The CDR3 region is CASSLGLRPFPSTDTQYF. CDR3 nucleotides: TGTGCTAGCAGCTTAGGGCTACGGCCGTTTCCTAGCACAGATACGCAGTATTTT.

This clone was counted a single time. The chain combines TRBV5-6 with TRBJ1-5, with TRBD1 matching 7 bases. The germline V gene encodes CDR1 SGHDT and CDR2 YYEEEE. This CDR3 comprises 14 residues. J lost 4 bases, V lost 6 bases, and 7 bases had no gene match. DNA for the CDR3: TGTGCCAGCACCAGACAGGGTTATAATCAGCCCCAGCATTTT. Amino acid sequence: CASTRQGYNQPQHF.

This chain joins TRBV10-3 and TRBJ2-1; 7 bases are a match to TRBD2. The CDR3 loop spans 13 amino acids. Germline trimming cut 10 bases from V and 7 bases from J; bases unmatched to any gene: 10. Germline lookup yields CDR1 ENHRY and CDR2 SYGVKD. CDR3 amino acids: CAKSSGEGNEQFF. The CDR3 nucleotides are TGTGCCAAGTCGTCGGGGGAGGGGAATGAGCAGTTCTTC.

The chain employs TRBV7-2 and TRBJ2-1; 8 bases agree with TRBD2. The length of the CDR3 is 14 residues. Germline V lookup: CDR1 SGHTA, CDR2 FQGNSA. V trimming: 2 bases; J trimming: 9 bases; junction bases outside the gene matches: 6. This CDR3 reads CASSLRAGVTEQFF. The CDR3 DNA follows: TGTGCCAGCAGCTTACGAGCGGGAGTGACTGAGCAGTTCTTC.

The CDR3 bases are TGCAGCTTCTCCTCCACCCTACCCGGGGAGCTGTTTTTT. Protein product: CSFSSTLPGELFF. The V and J genes are TRBV29-1 and TRBJ2-2; D gene unclear. Trimming removed 8 bases at V and 6 bases at J, with 16 bases between. The CDR3 runs to 13 residues. The germline V gene encodes CDR1 SQVTM and CDR2 ANQGSEA.

The chain combines TRBV7-8 with TRBJ2-3; 8 nucleotides line up with TRBD1. The CDR3 is 14 amino acids. After removal of 6 bases from V and 10 bases from J, the junction contained 12 bases not matched to a gene. The germline V gene has CDR1 SGHVS and CDR2 FQNEAQ. CDR3 DNA sequence: TGTGCCAGCAGTTGGGGACAGGCGGCCCCCTCGCAGTATTTT. Its translation: CASSWGQAAPSQYF.

This chain uses TRBV9 with TRBJ2-7; 10 nucleotides agree with TRBD2. The CDR3 is 14 amino acids. The junction had 7 bases not matched to a gene; V was cut back by 2 bases and J by 8 bases. Germline-derived CDR1 and CDR2 are SGDLS and YYNGEE. CDR3 region: CASSVEREGRKQYF. The CDR3 region has the DNA TGTGCCAGCAGCGTGGAGCGGGAGGGCCGCAAGCAGTACTTC.

For this clone: This sample also contains other DNA sequences that code for the same CDR3. The chain carries TRBV5-1 and TRBJ2-7; unclear D gene. This CDR3 region has 12 residues. From germline, CDR1 is SGHRS and CDR2 YFSETQ. Trimming pared 0 bases from V and 3 bases from J, leaving 4 bases between. The CDR3: CASSLDGYEQYF. For the CDR3, the DNA is TGCGCCAGCAGCTTGGACGGCTACGAGCAGTACTTC.

V and J are TRBV20-1 and TRBJ2-5; D gene ambiguous. This CDR3 has 11 residues. CDR1 DFQATT and CDR2 SNEGSKA come from the germline V gene (reference sequence). Trimming stripped 2 bases from V and 1 base from J, with 2 bases between. CDR3 coding DNA: TGCAGTGCTAGAATCCAAGAGACCCAGTACTTC. It yields the protein CSARIQETQYF.

V and J are TRBV19 and TRBJ2-2; D may be TRBD1 (5 bases). This CDR3 is built from 17 residues. The germline gives CDR1 LNHDA, CDR2 SQIVND (reference sequence). Trimming took off 4 bases at V and 2 bases at J, with 17 bases between the two ends. CDR3 loop: CASSSGAAGHNTGELFF. The CDR3 bases are TGTGCCAGTAGTAGCGGCGCAGCTGGACACAACACCGGGGAGCTGTTTTTT.

The chain joins TRBV7-9 to TRBJ2-7; 8 bases agree with TRBD2. The V and J ends lost 6 bases and 3 bases, in that order; junction bases with no gene match: 7. Germline-derived CDR1 and CDR2 are SEHNR and FQNEAQ (reference sequence). The CDR3 has 14 amino acids. For the CDR3, the DNA is TGTGCCAGCAGTCTCGGACTAGCATTCTACGAGCAGTACTTC. This sequence encodes CASSLGLAFYEQYF. Full variable domain (remainder filled in from reference TRBV7-9 and TRBJ2-7): DTGVSQNPRHKITKRGQNVTFRCDPISEHNRLYWYRQTLGQGPEFLTYFQNEAQLEKSRLLSDRFSAERPKGSFSTLEIQRTEQGDSAMYLCASSLGLAFYEQYFGPGTRLTVT.

The chain joins TRBV10-2 to TRBJ2-7, with D perhaps matching TRBD1 (5 bases). The V gene lost 3 bases and the J gene lost 4 bases, with 10 bases spanning the gap. Germline V gene lookup returns CDR1 WSHSY and CDR2 SAAADI. The CDR3 extends over 13 amino acids. CDR3 sequence: CASSEGRAYEQYF. The CDR3 coding sequence is TGCGCCAGCAGTGAAGGCAGGGCTTACGAGCAGTACTTC.

CDR3 in amino acids: CASSSGTGLVIRGANVLTF. In DNA, the CDR3 is TGTGCCAGCAGCAGCGGGACAGGACTAGTTATTCGTGGGGCCAACGTCCTGACTTTC. The V gene is TRBV7-2, the J gene TRBJ2-6; a possible D gene is TRBD1 (8 bases). This CDR3 is 19 amino acids long. Trimming took off 5 bases at V and 3 bases at J, with 23 bases between the two ends. CDR1 SGHTA and CDR2 FQGNSA come from the germline V gene.

The gene calls are TRBV28 and TRBJ1-3, with D possibly TRBD1 on 5 matching bases. Trimming pared 6 bases from V and 4 bases from J, leaving 16 bases between. Germline V CDR1 and CDR2: MDHEN, SYDVKM. CDR3 length equals 15 residues. CDR3 DNA: TGTGCCAGCAGCCGCCGAGGGGCGGGCGGAAACACCATATATTTT. Its protein product is CASSRRGAGGNTIYF.

CDR3 loop: CASSFGRGTDTQYF. CDR3 in DNA: TGTGCCAGCAGCTTCGGACGTGGAACAGATACGCAGTATTTT. V is TRBV11-3 and J is TRBJ2-3, with D unclear. Germline loops: CDR1 SGHNT, CDR2 YENEEA. The CDR3 has 14 amino acids. V lost 3 bases, J lost 3 bases, and 10 bases lay in between.

This chain joins TRBV7-2 and TRBJ2-7; D is uncertain. Trimming took off 5 bases at V and 2 bases at J, with 4 bases between the two ends. Germline V CDR1 and CDR2: SGHTA, FQGNSA. The CDR3 runs to 11 residues. The CDR3 reads CASSQAYEQYF. The CDR3 nucleotides are TGTGCCAGCAGCCAGGCCTACGAGCAGTACTTC.

This clone was seen more than once but under ten times. The chain joins TRBV5-1 to TRBJ1-5, with D unresolved. V was clipped by 0 bases and J by 4 bases, with 5 bases between them. Germline loops: CDR1 SGHRS, CDR2 YFSETQ. There are 13 residues in the CDR3. CDR3 protein: CASSLVGNQPQHF. In DNA, the CDR3 is TGCGCCAGCAGCTTGGTGGGGAATCAGCCCCAGCATTTT. The full variable domain, with the rest looked up from reference TRBV5-1 and TRBJ1-5, is KAGVTQTPRYLIKTRGQQVTLSCSPISGHRSVSWYQQTPGQGLQFLFEYFSETQRNKGNFPGRFSGRQFSNSRSEMNVSTLELGDSALYLCASSLVGNQPQHFGDGTRLSIL.

The rearrangement uses TRBV28 and TRBJ2-7; no clear D. The CDR3 runs to 9 residues. Trimming left V 10 bases short and J 3 bases short, with 4 bases between. From germline, CDR1 is MDHEN and CDR2 SYDVKM. CDR3 DNA: TGTGCCATTGGCTACGAGCAGTACTTC. Its translation: CAIGYEQYF.